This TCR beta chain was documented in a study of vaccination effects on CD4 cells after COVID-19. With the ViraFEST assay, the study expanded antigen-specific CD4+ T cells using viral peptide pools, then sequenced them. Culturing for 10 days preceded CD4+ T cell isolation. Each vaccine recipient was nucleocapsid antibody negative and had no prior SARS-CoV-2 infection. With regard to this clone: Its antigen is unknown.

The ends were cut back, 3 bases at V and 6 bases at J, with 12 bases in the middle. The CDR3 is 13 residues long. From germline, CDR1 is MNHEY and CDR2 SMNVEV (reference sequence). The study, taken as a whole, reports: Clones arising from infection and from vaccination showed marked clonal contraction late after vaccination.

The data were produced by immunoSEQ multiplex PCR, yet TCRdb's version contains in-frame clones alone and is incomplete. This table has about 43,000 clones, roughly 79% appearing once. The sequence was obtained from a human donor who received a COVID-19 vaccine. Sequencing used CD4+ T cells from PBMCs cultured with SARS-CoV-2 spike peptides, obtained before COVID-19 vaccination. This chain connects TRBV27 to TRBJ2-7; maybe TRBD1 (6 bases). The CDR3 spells CASSFSGAGEQYV. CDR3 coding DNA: TGTGCCAGCAGTTTTTCAGGGGCCGGCGAGCAGTACGTC.